This TCR beta chain was recovered during a study of cytomegalovirus exposure and HLA in healthy donors. Whole-study context: Of the donors genotyped, several hundred in all, 75% to 85% fell in the Caucasian-associated ancestry cluster. Study-wide points: Later analysis identified a missense DCLRE1C variant that was linked to TCR beta V- and J-gene trimming. Most CMV-associated TCR beta chains were later found to appear HLA-restricted. Previously analyzed data showed that most TCR beta V segments were productive at a frequency of about 87% or about 30%.

The PCR contained 60 Vbeta and 13 Jbeta primers. Libraries were prepared by immunoSEQ multiplex PCR; TCRdb keeps only in-frame clonotypes and omits some of them. Of over 150,000 clones listed, 80% were seen once; the top ten hold 5.6%. Worth noting for this clone: The antigen remains undetermined.

Germline CDR1 and CDR2: LNHNV and YYDKDF (reference sequence). Trimming pared 3 bases from V and 5 bases from J, leaving 13 bases between. This CDR3 is 15 amino acids long. The specimen was PBMCs. The chain uses TRBV15 and TRBJ1-4; weak D call: TRBD1 (6 bases). The sequence came from a woman in her thirties or forties in good health and CMV-seropositive. CDR3 residues: CATSRQGMTNEKLFF. In nucleotides, the CDR3 is TGTGCCACCAGCAGGCAGGGGATGACAAATGAAAAACTGTTTTTT.